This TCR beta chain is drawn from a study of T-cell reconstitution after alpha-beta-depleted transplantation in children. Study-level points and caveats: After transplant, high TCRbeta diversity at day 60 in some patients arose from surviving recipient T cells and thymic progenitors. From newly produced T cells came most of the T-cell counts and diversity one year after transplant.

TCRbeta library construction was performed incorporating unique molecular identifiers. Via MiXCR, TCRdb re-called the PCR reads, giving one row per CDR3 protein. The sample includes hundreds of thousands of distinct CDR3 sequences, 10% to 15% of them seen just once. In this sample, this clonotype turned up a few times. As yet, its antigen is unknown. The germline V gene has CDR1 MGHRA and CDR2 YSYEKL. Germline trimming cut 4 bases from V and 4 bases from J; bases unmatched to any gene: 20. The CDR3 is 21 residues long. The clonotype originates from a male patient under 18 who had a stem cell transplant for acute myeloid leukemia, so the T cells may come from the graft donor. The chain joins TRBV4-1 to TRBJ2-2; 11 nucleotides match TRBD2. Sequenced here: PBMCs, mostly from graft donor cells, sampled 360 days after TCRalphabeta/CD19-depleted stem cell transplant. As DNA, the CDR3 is TGCGCCAGCAGCCCGCAAGTACCGGGACTAGCGGTTACAAAGGGCACCGGGGAGCTGTTTTTT. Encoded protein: CASSPQVPGLAVTKGTGELFF.